Listed here are 2 T cell receptor beta chains from one sample, sequenced in a study of blood T cells in healthy people across ages. Alongside a J-beta primer mix, a sample-barcoded 5' primer served in a second PCR lasting roughly 7 to 11 cycles. Each CDR3 protein is one row after TCRdb ran MiXCR on the 5' RACE reads. Here the sample spans about 640,000 distinct CDR3 sequences, roughly three fifths being singletons. What was sequenced was blood. Receptors originate from a man aged 55 to 69 in good health.

The chain is built from TRBV6-6 and TRBJ2-2; 7 bases line up with TRBD1. This CDR3 has 14 amino acids. Unmatched junction bases numbered 7, after V lost 6 bases and J lost 6 bases. Germline V gene data show CDR1 as MNHNY and CDR2 as SVGAGI (reference sequence). DNA for the CDR3: TGTGCCAGCAGGCGACAGACAGGGTCCGGGGAGCTGTTTTTT. Protein: CASRRQTGSGELFF.

Comments on this clonotype: The CDR3 end shows no conserved phenylalanine or tryptophan, and so a read error is likely. V usage is TRBV20-1 and J usage is TRBJ2-5; tentatively, D is TRBD2 (5 bases). The V gene's germline CDR1 is DFQATT and CDR2 SNEGSKA (reference sequence). The V end lost 6 bases, the J end lost 5 bases, and 16 bases lay between the germline ends. The CDR3 runs 13 residues. CDR3 amino acids: CSARTPPGETQYL. DNA for the CDR3: TGCAGTGCCCGGACTCCACCGGGGGAGACCCAGTACTTG.